These T cell receptor beta chains were read from a single sample in a study of radiotherapy plus CTLA-4 blockade in lung cancer. Repertoires were generated with immunoSEQ multiplex PCR, while TCRdb's copy carries only in-frame clones and drops some. The data contain 35,000 or so clones, roughly 85% of them singletons. The sequences come from peripheral blood, collected from a patient treated with radiotherapy plus ipilimumab. Source of these receptors: a human donor with non-small cell lung cancer who had stable disease on radiotherapy plus ipilimumab. The CDR3 runs from the conserved cysteine through the conserved F or W. The D gene is left open where the match is weak. The size field is filled for only some rows; it gives once, few, many or a size class.

j_gene | d_gene | abundance | v_gene | CDR3aa | CDR3nt
TRBJ1-6 | - | - | TRBV11-2 | CASSLVGTVNSPLHF | TGTGCCAGCAGCTTAGTTGGTACAGTTAATTCACCCCTCCACTTT
TRBJ2-7 | TRBD2 | once | TRBV14 | CASSQEGSPRTSGRWPYEQYF | TGTGCCAGCAGCCAAGAAGGATCGCCGCGTACTAGCGGGCGGTGGCCCTACGAGCAGTACTTC
TRBJ1-3 | TRBD1 | - | TRBV7-2 | CASSPRTGTRNTIYF | TGTGCCAGCAGCCCCCGGACAGGGACGAGGAACACCATATATTTT
TRBJ2-7 | TRBD2 | - | TRBV19 | CASSPGLASFYEQYF | TGTGCCAGTAGCCCGGGACTAGCGAGCTTCTACGAGCAGTACTTC
TRBJ2-6 | - | - | TRBV4-3 | CASSQDGGGEWASSGANVLTF | TGCGCCAGCAGCCAAGATGGTGGTGGGGAGTGGGCTAGCTCTGGGGCCAACGTCCTGACTTTC
TRBJ2-3 | TRBD2 | - | TRBV18 | CASSPRTSGRVTDTQYF | TGTGCCAGCTCACCCCGGACTAGCGGGAGAGTCACAGATACGCAGTATTTT
TRBJ1-3 | TRBD1 | - | TRBV4-3 | CASSQGTGKANTIYF | TGCGCCAGCAGCCAAGGGACAGGGAAAGCAAACACCATATATTTT
TRBJ1-3 | - | - | TRBV19 | CATSPGLSSGNTIYF | TGTGCCACTTCGCCGGGACTGAGCTCTGGAAACACCATATATTTT
TRBJ2-3 | TRBD2 | - | TRBV6-6 | CASRLADTQYF | TGTGCCAGCCGACTAGCGGATACGCAGTATTTT
TRBJ2-1 | TRBD2 | once | TRBV5-1 | CASSLGLAGVNNEQFF | TGCGCCAGCAGCTTGGGCCTAGCGGGAGTCAACAATGAGCAGTTCTTC